This paragraph covers one T cell receptor beta chain sequence. The repertoire was sequenced with immunoSEQ multiplex PCR; TCRdb's copy has only in-frame clones and lacks some. The table lists over 60,000 clones, about nine tenths of them singletons, with 24% in the top ten. The data were taken from a study of T cell responses to AZD1222 COVID-19 vaccine. There are 11 residues in the CDR3. V was trimmed by 5 bases and J by 7 bases, leaving 8 bases between them. Germline V CDR1 and CDR2: SNHLY, FYNNEI. This TCR derives from an adult in good health. This chain links TRBV2 with TRBJ1-1, with D perhaps TRBD1 (5 bases). Sequenced material: peripheral blood, taken on day 0 of AZD1222 vaccination. The CDR3 loop reads CASSRDYEAFF. In DNA form, the CDR3 reads TGTGCCAGCAGTCGGGACTATGAAGCTTTCTTT.